This TCR beta chain was found in a study of OX40 agonist ivuxolimab in advanced cancers. Study-level background: Patients were given ivuxolimab, an antibody that agonizes OX40 (CD134). Study conclusions and caveats: Some of the lowest clonal expansion was seen in partial responders at 0.1-3.0 mg/kg. In general, CD8+ T cells held more expanded clones than CD4+ did, on average.

Data came from immunoSEQ multiplex PCR; TCRdb stores just in-frame clones and leaves some out. This sample has around 60,000 clones, with roughly 84% found just once. Note on this clone: Its antigen is unidentified.

Trimming cost V 3 bases and J 2 bases, with 14 bases left between them. This CDR3 has 15 amino acids. Germline V gene sequence: CDR1 SGHVS, CDR2 FNYEAQ. This chain joins TRBV7-6 and TRBJ2-7; a possible D gene is TRBD2 (7 bases). Sequences were derived from CD4+ or CD8+ T cells sorted from blood, sampled in a trial of the OX40 agonist ivuxolimab. This clonotype was obtained from an adult with an advanced solid tumor such as melanoma, head and neck, liver or kidney cancer. CDR3 amino acids: CASSLEGGEPYEQYF. As DNA, the CDR3 is TGTGCCAGCAGCTTGGAGGGGGGGGAACCCTACGAGCAGTACTTC.